Listed here are 31 T cell receptor beta chains from one sample, sequenced in a study of T cell repertoires in cytomegalovirus infection. TCRdb itself ran the reads through MiXCR, one entry per CDR3 protein. The repertoire has around 450,000 distinct CDR3 sequences, roughly 30% of them found once; the top ten carry approximately 13%. Sequenced: PBMCs. The source of these receptors is a human donor in good health (CMV status not recorded). Some clones in this sample may be carry-over from other donors' samples.

The chain joins TRBV12-3 or TRBV12-4 to TRBJ2-7; weak D call: TRBD1 (5 bases). This CDR3 is built from 14 residues. Trimming took off 6 bases at V and 5 bases at J, with 17 bases between the two ends. Written as DNA, the CDR3 is TGTGCCAGCAGCGACACCCCAGGGTCCCACGAGCAGTACTTC. Translating gives CASSDTPGSHEQYF.

This clonotype was observed a single time. The chain combines TRBV11-2 with TRBJ2-7; TRBD1 matches at 9 bases. Germline V gene sequence: CDR1 SGHAT, CDR2 FQNNGV. This CDR3 spans 16 amino acids. J gave up 4 bases and V 3 bases, and 10 bases lay outside the gene matches. CDR3 DNA: TGTGCCAGCAGCTTCCCCGCAGGGACAGGGCCTTACGAGCAGTACTTC. It codes for CASSFPAGTGPYEQYF.

This clonotype appeared a few times. V usage is TRBV7-8 and J usage is TRBJ2-3, with 10 bases identical to TRBD2. Germline lookup yields CDR1 SGHVS and CDR2 FQNEAQ. The CDR3 loop spans 21 amino acids. J gave up 1 base and V 2 bases, and 18 bases lay outside the gene matches. CDR3 DNA sequence: TGTGCCAGCAGCTTAAGGTGGACATTCCCGAGCGGGGGGGTGGGCACAGATACGCAGTATTTT. Protein: CASSLRWTFPSGGVGTDTQYF.

In its sample, this clonotype was seen a few times. The V call is TRBV11-2, the J call TRBJ2-3, with TRBD1 matching over 8 bases. This CDR3 comprises 15 residues. J lost 7 bases, V lost 5 bases, and 11 bases had no gene match. Germline V gene sequence: CDR1 SGHAT, CDR2 FQNNGV. CDR3 DNA: TGTGCCAGCAGCGCACAGGGGGGTACGGTGAATACGCAGTATTTT. Translating it yields CASSAQGGTVNTQYF.

This clonotype was recorded at least ten times. The chain uses TRBV28 and TRBJ1-4; D may be TRBD1 (5 bases). Trimming shortened V by 3 bases and J by 0 bases, and 14 bases separated the two germline ends. The CDR3 covers 17 residues. CDR1 MDHEN and CDR2 SYDVKM come from the germline V gene. CDR3 DNA: TGTGCCAGCAGTTTTGGGCGAGGGGACGCAACTAATGAAAAACTGTTTTTT. This encodes CASSFGRGDATNEKLFF.

The CDR3 DNA sequence: TGTGCCAGCAGAGGGGGGACTAGCGGATTCACCGGGGAGCTGTTTTTT. This translates into CASRGGTSGFTGELFF. The chain employs TRBV11-2 and TRBJ2-2, with 11 bases identical to TRBD2. This CDR3 has 16 residues. The V and J ends lost 6 bases and 4 bases, in that order; junction bases with no gene match: 7. From germline, CDR1 is SGHAT and CDR2 FQNNGV.

This clonotype was counted many times. This chain joins TRBV11-2 and TRBJ1-1; D is perhaps TRBD1 (6 bases). V was shortened by 2 bases and J by 0 bases, with 19 bases between the two germline ends. The germline V gene encodes CDR1 SGHAT and CDR2 FQNNGV. The CDR3 loop spans 18 amino acids. The CDR3 DNA reads TGTGCCAGCAGCTTAATTGGGGATTTCACAGGGATGAACACTGAAGCTTTCTTT. Translated: CASSLIGDFTGMNTEAFF.

The chain links TRBV4-3 to TRBJ2-2, with 8 positions matching TRBD1. The germline gives CDR1 LGHNA, CDR2 YSLEER. V was pared by 0 bases and J by 0 bases, with 3 bases of the junction left unmatched. There are 17 residues in the CDR3. The CDR3 sequence is CASSQDMGQANTGELFF. The CDR3 DNA reads as TGCGCCAGCAGCCAAGATATGGGACAGGCGAACACCGGGGAGCTGTTTTTT.

The V and J genes are TRBV5-4 and TRBJ1-2, with 8 bases fitting TRBD1. V shed 1 base, J shed 4 bases, and the junction held 9 bases outside the gene matches. The CDR3 is 16 residues long. In germline, CDR1 is SGHNT, CDR2 YYREEE (reference sequence). The CDR3 nucleotides read TGTGCCAGCAGCTTGTCCGCAGGGGGCCCCGGCTATGGCTACACCTTC. Translated, it gives CASSLSAGGPGYGYTF.

The genes are TRBV24-1 and TRBJ2-3; 11 nucleotides line up with TRBD2. This CDR3 spans 15 amino acids. Per the germline V gene, CDR1 is KGHDR and CDR2 is SFDVKD. V gave up 7 bases and J gave up 4 bases; unmatched junction bases: 6. The DNA of the CDR3 is TGTGCCACCAGCCTGACTAGCGGGAAGGCAGATACGCAGTATTTT. Its protein product is CATSLTSGKADTQYF.

This clonotype was observed many times. The chain uses TRBV7-8 and TRBJ1-5; 7 positions match TRBD1. J was trimmed by 6 bases and V by 5 bases; bases with no gene match: 4. Germline V gene data show CDR1 as SGHVS and CDR2 as FQNEAQ. This CDR3 is built from 13 residues. The CDR3, as DNA: TGTGCCAGCAGCGAGACAGGGTTTCAGCCCCAGCATTTT. It yields the protein CASSETGFQPQHF.

J is TRBJ1-2 and V is TRBV14; possible D gene TRBD1, 5 bases. This CDR3 is 14 amino acids long. Trimming stripped 6 bases from V and 2 bases from J, with 13 bases between. The V gene's germline CDR1 is SGHDN and CDR2 FVKESK. CDR3 amino acids: CASSGARGNYGYTF. Written as DNA, the CDR3 is TGTGCCAGCAGTGGGGCCCGGGGAAACTATGGCTACACCTTC.

This chain uses TRBV11-2 with TRBJ2-3; 8 bases agree with TRBD2. The V and J ends lost 1 base and 0 bases, in that order; junction bases with no gene match: 15. Germline loops: CDR1 SGHAT, CDR2 FQNNGV. The CDR3 spans 20 residues. CDR3 in DNA: TGTGCCAGCAGCTTAGTTCAAAGCGGGGGCCCTCCAACTAGCACAGATACGCAGTATTTT. The encoded protein is CASSLVQSGGPPTSTDTQYF.

This clonotype was seen ten or more times. This chain joins TRBV7-9 and TRBJ2-7; no clear D. V was shortened by 1 base and J by 3 bases, with 7 bases between the two germline ends. CDR1 and CDR2 from the germline V gene are SEHNR and FQNEAQ (reference sequence). The CDR3 contains 13 residues. CDR3 sequence: CASSLEAFYEQYF. The CDR3 DNA reads TGTGCCAGCAGCTTAGAGGCATTCTACGAGCAGTACTTC. Drawing the rest from reference TRBV7-9 and TRBJ2-7, the complete variable domain is DTGVSQNPRHKITKRGQNVTFRCDPISEHNRLYWYRQTLGQGPEFLTYFQNEAQLEKSRLLSDRFSAERPKGSFSTLEIQRTEQGDSAMYLCASSLEAFYEQYFGPGTRLTVT.

The table lists this clonotype with a few counts. The chain has TRBV6-6 and TRBJ2-2; D is undetermined. CDR3 length: 14 amino acids. Germline CDR1 reads MNHNY; CDR2 reads SVGAGI (reference sequence). V was clipped by 2 bases and J by 7 bases, with 11 bases between them. The CDR3 nucleotides are TGTGCCAGCAGTTACACCCACGAGAACGGGGAGCTGTTTTTT. Its protein is CASSYTHENGELFF.

This clonotype was counted a few times. The chain recombines TRBV6-8 with TRBJ2-7; tentative D call: TRBD1 (6 bases). The CDR3 length is 15 residues. Deletions cut 6 bases from V and 0 bases from J, with 15 bases between. The germline V gene has CDR1 MNHGY and CDR2 SAAAGT. CDR3 in amino acids: CASRADRTSSYEQYF. The CDR3 DNA reads as TGTGCCAGCAGAGCCGACAGGACGTCCTCCTACGAGCAGTACTTC.

The V call is TRBV18, the J call TRBJ1-6; 8 bases match TRBD1. This CDR3 has 15 amino acids. Germline V gives CDR1 KGHSH, CDR2 LQKENI. V was clipped by 3 bases and J by 10 bases; unmatched bases: 8. This chain's CDR3 is CASSPLGQGESPLHF. CDR3 nucleotide sequence: TGTGCCAGCTCACCCCTTGGACAGGGTGAATCACCCCTCCACTTT.

The chain uses TRBV20-1 and TRBJ2-7; 9 bases are a match to TRBD2. This CDR3 is built from 16 residues. The V gene's germline CDR1 is DFQATT and CDR2 SNEGSKA (reference sequence). J was trimmed by 4 bases and V by 3 bases; bases with no gene match: 13. CDR3 protein: CSASIVAGGVKYEQYF. CDR3 nucleotide sequence: TGCAGTGCTAGCATCGTTGCGGGAGGGGTGAAGTACGAGCAGTACTTC.

In its sample, this clonotype was seen many times. The gene calls are TRBV2 and TRBJ2-2; D not resolved. Deletions cut 7 bases from V and 4 bases from J, with 10 bases between. The CDR3 consists of 13 residues. The germline gives CDR1 SNHLY, CDR2 FYNNEI. For the CDR3, the DNA is TGTGCCAGCAAGACCACAATCACCGGGGAGCTGTTTTTT. This encodes CASKTTITGELFF.

In this sample, this clonotype turned up a few times. For the CDR3, the DNA is TGTGCCAGCAGCTCGCTACAGAACATGAACACTGAAGCTTTCTTT. It is translated as CASSSLQNMNTEAFF. The chain combines TRBV5-5 with TRBJ1-1; D is unresolved. The CDR3 totals 15 residues. The germline V gene encodes CDR1 SGHKS and CDR2 YYEKEE (reference sequence). Deletions cut 3 bases from V and 0 bases from J, with 12 bases between.

In the case of this clonotype: The junction departs from the called germline gene at one end, perhaps through a read error. The chain carries TRBV7-7 and TRBJ2-3; D unresolved. This CDR3 contains 17 residues. Germline V lookup: CDR1 SSHAT, CDR2 FNYEAQ (reference sequence). The CDR3: CASSLEIGGRWSDTQYF. The CDR3 bases are TGTGCTAGCAGCTTAGAGATCGGCGGCCGCTGGTCAGATACGCAGTATTTT.

Concerning this clonotype itself: This may stem from a read error, because a much larger clone lies one nucleotide away. The J gene is TRBJ1-5, the V gene TRBV28; D unresolved. V lost 4 bases and J 3 bases, leaving 10 bases between the germline ends. Germline loops: CDR1 MDHEN, CDR2 SYDVKM. The CDR3 length is 14 residues. This CDR3 is CASSSGLTNQPQHF. CDR3 bases: TGTGCCAGCAGTTCTGGACTGACCAATCAGCCCCAGCATTTT.

This chain connects TRBV7-9 to TRBJ1-1; 7 bases line up with TRBD1. V was pared by 3 bases and J by 8 bases, with 21 bases of the junction left unmatched. The germline CDR1 and CDR2 sequences are SEHNR and FQNEAQ (reference sequence). The length of the CDR3 is 18 residues. Written as DNA, the CDR3 is TGTGCCAGCAGCTTTTCTGACAGGGCAGGAGCCAAGTACCCGGAAGCTTTCTTT. This codes for CASSFSDRAGAKYPEAFF. Combining the CDR3 with reference TRBV7-9 and TRBJ1-1 gives the whole variable domain DTGVSQNPRHKITKRGQNVTFRCDPISEHNRLYWYRQTLGQGPEFLTYFQNEAQLEKSRLLSDRFSAERPKGSFSTLEIQRTEQGDSAMYLCASSFSDRAGAKYPEAFFGQGTRLTVV.

The chain uses TRBV5-1 and TRBJ1-2, with TRBD1 matching 7 bases. This CDR3 has 14 residues. V was clipped by 0 bases and J by 6 bases; unmatched bases: 5. Germline V gene lookup returns CDR1 SGHRS and CDR2 YFSETQ. CDR3 nucleotides: TGCGCCAGCAGCTTGGAACAGGGGACCCATGGCTACACCTTC. Translated, it gives CASSLEQGTHGYTF. Using reference TRBV5-1 and TRBJ1-2 for the parts outside the CDR3, the full variable domain is KAGVTQTPRYLIKTRGQQVTLSCSPISGHRSVSWYQQTPGQGLQFLFEYFSETQRNKGNFPGRFSGRQFSNSRSEMNVSTLELGDSALYLCASSLEQGTHGYTFGSGTRLTVV.

This clonotype was picked up a small number of times. The chain links TRBV5-6 to TRBJ1-1; D is possibly TRBD1 (5 bases). The ends were cut back, 4 bases at V and 6 bases at J, with 13 bases in the middle. The CDR3 runs to 13 residues. CDR1 is SGHDT and CDR2 is YYEEEE in the germline V gene. CDR3 DNA: TGTGCCAGCAGCCAGGGATTTTCCCCTGAAGCTTTCTTT. It specifies CASSQGFSPEAFF.

The chain carries TRBV19 and TRBJ1-1; perhaps TRBD1 as D (6 bases). The germline V and J ends were trimmed by 3 bases and 1 base, with 15 bases remaining between them. This CDR3 region has 16 residues. Germline assignment: CDR1 LNHDA and CDR2 SQIVND (reference sequence). CDR3 coding DNA: TGTGCCAGTAGTATGGGCGCGGGGGGCTGGAACACTGAAGCTTTCTTT. This sequence encodes CASSMGAGGWNTEAFF.

The count of this clonotype is one. The rearrangement links TRBV7-6 to TRBJ2-5; possible D gene TRBD2, 6 bases. The CDR3 consists of 14 residues. The V and J ends lost 3 bases and 4 bases respectively, with 12 bases between them. CDR1 SGHVS and CDR2 FNYEAQ come from the germline V gene. The CDR3 protein is CASSFGTGRETQYF. CDR3 nucleotide sequence: TGTGCCAGCAGCTTTGGGACTGGCAGAGAGACCCAGTACTTC.

This clonotype was picked up a small number of times. This chain links TRBV6-1 with TRBJ1-3; unclear D gene. With 2 bases removed from V and 2 bases from J, the gap between germline ends came to 7 bases. The CDR3 is 14 residues long. Germline CDR1 reads MNHNS; CDR2 reads SASEGT. The CDR3 here is CASSERAPGNTIYF. CDR3 nucleotides: TGTGCCAGCAGTGAACGGGCACCTGGAAACACCATATATTTT.

This chain links TRBV20-1 with TRBJ1-1, with a tentative D call TRBD1 (5 bases). V was clipped by 6 bases and J by 2 bases, with 19 bases between them. The CDR3 runs to 15 residues. Looked up from germline, CDR1 is DFQATT and CDR2 is SNEGSKA (reference sequence). The CDR3 region is CSANPPGPSNTEAFF. The CDR3 DNA sequence: TGCAGTGCGAATCCTCCGGGACCGAGTAACACTGAAGCTTTCTTT.

The V and J genes are TRBV6-1 and TRBJ2-6; 8 nucleotides line up with TRBD1. Losses at the gene ends were 3 bases for V and 0 bases for J; bases not matched to a gene: 4. CDR1 is MNHNS and CDR2 is SASEGT in the germline V gene. CDR3 length: 17 amino acids. In nucleotides, the CDR3 is TGTGCCAGCAGTGACAGGGGGCCCACCTCTGGGGCCAACGTCCTGACTTTC. As protein: CASSDRGPTSGANVLTF.

The chain carries TRBV28 and TRBJ1-5; TRBD1 matches 9 bases. The CDR3 loop spans 12 amino acids. Germline CDR1 and CDR2: MDHEN and SYDVKM. Trimming cost V 11 bases and J 4 bases; bases outside gene matches: 3. CDR3 in DNA: TGTGCCGTGGACAGGGGAAATCAGCCCCAGCATTTT. Translated, it gives CAVDRGNQPQHF.